The present TCR beta chain was sequenced within a study of blood T cells in healthy people across ages. Study results and limitations: A roughly linear fall in TCR beta diversity per million T cells was seen with increasing age.

The CDR3 is 13 residues long. Germline CDR1 and CDR2: SQVTM and ANQGSEA. Trimming removed 4 bases from V and 1 base from J; junction bases left unmatched: 4. A second about 7 to 11 cycle PCR used barcoded and J-beta primers. TCRdb fed the 5' RACE reads into MiXCR, producing one record per CDR3 protein. The sample shows around 2 million distinct CDR3 sequences, 39% of them seen only once. This clonotype showed up many times. Its antigen is unidentified. Sequenced: blood. The genes are TRBV29-1 and TRBJ2-7, with 7 bases identical to TRBD1. The receptor comes from a human donor in good health. The CDR3 loop is CSVVTGSSYEQYF. In DNA form, the CDR3 reads TGCAGCGTTGTGACAGGGTCTTCCTACGAGCAGTACTTC.